What follows are 18 T cell receptor beta chains derived from one specimen sequenced in a study of early T cells in non-severe SARS-CoV-2 infection. TCRdb re-called the 5' RACE reads with MiXCR, one entry per CDR3 protein. Of more than 20,000 distinct CDR3 sequences listed, 4% to 4.5% were seen once; the top ten hold around 5.6%. The material sequenced was whole blood. All receptors derive from an adult who was a healthcare worker with PCR-confirmed SARS-CoV-2 infection or an uninfected control (not recorded which).

This clonotype was observed many times. DNA of the CDR3: TGTGCCAGCAGCTTAGTATTGGGGACCGGGGAGCTGTTTTTT. This gives the protein CASSLVLGTGELFF. V is TRBV7-2 and J is TRBJ2-2; D ambiguous. The CDR3 length is 14 residues. The V end lost 1 base, the J end lost 5 bases, and 8 bases lay between the germline ends. Germline V gene lookup returns CDR1 SGHTA and CDR2 FQGNSA.

In its sample, this clonotype was seen many times. The genes are TRBV5-1 and TRBJ2-7; D may be TRBD2 (6 bases). Between the trimmed V and J ends, which lost 0 bases and 4 bases, there was a span of 11 bases. CDR1 and CDR2 from the germline V gene are SGHRS and YFSETQ. The CDR3 is made up of 14 amino acids. DNA of the CDR3: TGCGCCAGCAGCTTGGAGGCGGAGGGGTACGAGCAGTACTTC. It codes for CASSLEAEGYEQYF.

This clonotype showed up many times. This sequence joins TRBV12-5 and TRBJ2-1; possibly TRBD1 for D (6 bases). The CDR3 contains 13 residues. Per germline, CDR1 LGHNT and CDR2 FRNRAP. V was cut by 5 bases and J by 4 bases, with 9 bases left in between. The CDR3 loop reads CASGRQEYNEQFF. The DNA for the CDR3 is TGTGCTAGTGGTCGACAGGAATACAATGAGCAGTTCTTC. Based on the CDR3 plus reference TRBV12-5 and TRBJ2-1, the full variable domain is DARVTQTPRHKVTEMGQEVTMRCQPILGHNTVFWYRQTMMQGLELLAYFRNRAPLDDSGMPKDRFSAEMPDATLATLKIQPSEPRDSAVYFCASGRQEYNEQFFGPGTRLTVL.

Worth noting for this clonotype: A much larger clone differs by one base, so this may be a read error. The chain joins TRBV5-1 to TRBJ2-6; the D is unclear. The CDR3 contains 15 residues. Germline loops: CDR1 SGHRS, CDR2 YFSETQ. Here the CDR3 reads CANSLVGSGANVLTF. The CDR3 nucleotides read TGCGCCAACAGCTTGGTCGGGTCCGGGGCCAACGTCCTGACTTTC.

There are many counts of this clonotype. J is TRBJ2-1 and V is TRBV5-1; unclear D gene. Deletions cut 3 bases from V and 0 bases from J, with 16 bases between. CDR1 and CDR2 from the germline V gene are SGHRS and YFSETQ. The CDR3 totals 17 residues. CDR3 DNA: TGCGCCAGCAGCTCAAGTGGACCAGGTAGCTCCTACAATGAGCAGTTCTTC. Translating gives CASSSSGPGSSYNEQFF.

This clonotype was observed a handful of times. V gene TRBV30 combines with J gene TRBJ2-7; possibly TRBD2 for D (5 bases). V was shortened by 4 bases and J by 1 base, with 11 bases between the two germline ends. CDR3 length: 13 amino acids. Germline V lookup: CDR1 GTSNPN, CDR2 SVGIG (reference sequence). The CDR3 DNA reads as TGTGCCTGGAAAGGACCGGGATCCTACGAGCAGTACTTC. This gives the protein CAWKGPGSYEQYF.

This clonotype occurred a few times. The CDR3 bases are TGTGCCACAGGAAGGGTTCCCCAAGAGACCCAGTACTTC. As protein: CATGRVPQETQYF. This chain joins TRBV28 and TRBJ2-5; D gene uncertain. V dropped 10 bases and J dropped 1 base, with 13 bases sitting between them. There are 13 residues in the CDR3. CDR1 MDHEN and CDR2 SYDVKM come from the germline V gene. Looking up the rest from reference TRBV28 and TRBJ2-5 gives the full variable domain: DVKVTQSSRYLVKRTGEKVFLECVQDMDHENMFWYRQDPGLGLRLIYFSYDVKMKEKGDIPEGYSVSREKKERFSLILESASTNQTSMYLCATGRVPQETQYFGPGTRLLVL.

In its sample, this clonotype ranks as medium-sized. CDR3 coding DNA: TGTGCCAGCAGCTTAGTAGGGGTCCAAGAGACCCAGTACTTC. It codes for CASSLVGVQETQYF. The chain recombines TRBV7-2 with TRBJ2-5; D is perhaps TRBD1 (5 bases). The CDR3 covers 14 residues. V lost 1 base and J 1 base, leaving 7 bases between the germline ends. The germline V gene encodes CDR1 SGHTA and CDR2 FQGNSA.

This clonotype is classed as medium-sized. V is TRBV11-2 and J is TRBJ2-1; maybe TRBD2 (7 bases). Germline-derived CDR1 and CDR2 are SGHAT and FQNNGV. This CDR3 spans 16 amino acids. Trimming took off 5 bases at V and 8 bases at J, with 22 bases between the two ends. The CDR3 DNA reads as TGTGCCAGCAGCCCAATGAGGCCGGGGGGCCGGTATGAGCAGTTCTTC. As protein: CASSPMRPGGRYEQFF.

Ten or more counts support this clonotype. The chain couples TRBV20-1 to TRBJ2-2, with D perhaps matching TRBD2 (6 bases). The CDR3 is 16 amino acids. V was trimmed by 5 bases and J by 2 bases, leaving 18 bases between them. Germline V gene data show CDR1 as DFQATT and CDR2 as SNEGSKA (reference sequence). In DNA form, the CDR3 reads TGCAGTGCTCGAGGACCCTGGGACTCAAACACCGGGGAGCTGTTTTTT. This codes for CSARGPWDSNTGELFF.

There are many counts of this clonotype. This chain links TRBV20-1 with TRBJ1-1; D gene ambiguous. CDR3 length: 11 residues. The germline V gene encodes CDR1 DFQATT and CDR2 SNEGSKA (reference sequence). Trimming cost V 3 bases and J 1 base, with 3 bases left between them. The CDR3 reads CSARWNTEAFF. In DNA, the CDR3 is TGCAGTGCTAGGTGGAACACTGAAGCTTTCTTT.

This clonotype was recorded many times. The chain couples TRBV13 to TRBJ2-5, with D unclear. The V and J ends lost 5 bases and 0 bases respectively, with 4 bases between them. The CDR3 is 12 amino acids. Germline V gene data show CDR1 as PRHDT and CDR2 as FYEKMQ (reference sequence). CDR3 sequence reads: CASSRYQETQYF. CDR3 in DNA: TGTGCCAGCAGCCGGTACCAAGAGACCCAGTACTTC.

This clonotype was counted many times. The chain couples TRBV6-6 to TRBJ2-3, with 7 bases lining up with TRBD2. In germline, CDR1 is MNHNY, CDR2 SVGAGI (reference sequence). Germline trimming cut 2 bases from V and 0 bases from J; bases unmatched to any gene: 8. CDR3 length: 17 residues. This CDR3 reads CASSYTEAGYSTDTQYF. The CDR3 region has the DNA TGTGCCAGCAGTTACACCGAAGCGGGGTACAGCACAGATACGCAGTATTTT.

This clonotype appeared many times. J is TRBJ1-4 and V is TRBV7-2, with D unresolved. The CDR3 runs 12 residues. The ends were cut back, 1 base at V and 8 bases at J, with 5 bases in the middle. Per the germline V gene, CDR1 is SGHTA and CDR2 is FQGNSA. CDR3 loop: CASSLEGEKLFF. The DNA of the CDR3 is TGTGCCAGCAGCTTAGAGGGCGAAAAACTGTTTTTT.

The chain recombines TRBV11-2 with TRBJ2-7; TRBD1 agrees at 7 bases. V trimming: 5 bases; J trimming: 0 bases; junction bases outside the gene matches: 10. Germline V gives CDR1 SGHAT, CDR2 FQNNGV. The CDR3 spans 16 residues. The CDR3 region is CASSARITGDSYEQYF. CDR3 coding DNA: TGTGCCAGCAGCGCACGTATTACAGGGGACTCCTACGAGCAGTACTTC. The complete variable domain, with remaining parts taken from reference TRBV11-2 and TRBJ2-7, reads EAGVAQSPRYKIIEKRQSVAFWCNPISGHATLYWYQQILGQGPKLLIQFQNNGVVDDSQLPKDRFSAERLKGVDSTLKIQPAKLEDSAVYLCASSARITGDSYEQYFGPGTRLTVT.

The rearrangement uses TRBV6-5 and TRBJ1-4; D gene ambiguous. The CDR3 loop spans 14 amino acids. Germline V gives CDR1 MNHEY, CDR2 SVGAGI. With 8 bases removed from V and 5 bases from J, the gap between germline ends came to 15 bases. CDR3 region: CASRSGQLNEKLFF. The CDR3 DNA is TGTGCCAGCCGGAGTGGGCAGCTGAATGAAAAACTGTTTTTT.

This clonotype was recorded many times. The CDR3, as DNA: TGTGCCAGCAGTTACTCGAGCGGGGTTGGTATGAACACCATATATTTT. Protein product: CASSYSSGVGMNTIYF. The chain employs TRBV6-6 and TRBJ1-3; D remains ambiguous. Germline-derived CDR1 and CDR2 are MNHNY and SVGAGI (reference sequence). The CDR3 consists of 16 residues. Deletions cut 0 bases from V and 7 bases from J, with 16 bases between.

This clonotype was counted ten times or more. The rearrangement joins TRBV10-3 to TRBJ2-2, with D hard to call. The CDR3 spans 13 residues. Germline loops: CDR1 ENHRY, CDR2 SYGVKD. Deletions cut 9 bases from V and 1 base from J, with 9 bases between. The CDR3 region is CAISRENTGELFF. As DNA, the CDR3 is TGTGCCATTTCAAGGGAGAACACCGGGGAGCTGTTTTTT.